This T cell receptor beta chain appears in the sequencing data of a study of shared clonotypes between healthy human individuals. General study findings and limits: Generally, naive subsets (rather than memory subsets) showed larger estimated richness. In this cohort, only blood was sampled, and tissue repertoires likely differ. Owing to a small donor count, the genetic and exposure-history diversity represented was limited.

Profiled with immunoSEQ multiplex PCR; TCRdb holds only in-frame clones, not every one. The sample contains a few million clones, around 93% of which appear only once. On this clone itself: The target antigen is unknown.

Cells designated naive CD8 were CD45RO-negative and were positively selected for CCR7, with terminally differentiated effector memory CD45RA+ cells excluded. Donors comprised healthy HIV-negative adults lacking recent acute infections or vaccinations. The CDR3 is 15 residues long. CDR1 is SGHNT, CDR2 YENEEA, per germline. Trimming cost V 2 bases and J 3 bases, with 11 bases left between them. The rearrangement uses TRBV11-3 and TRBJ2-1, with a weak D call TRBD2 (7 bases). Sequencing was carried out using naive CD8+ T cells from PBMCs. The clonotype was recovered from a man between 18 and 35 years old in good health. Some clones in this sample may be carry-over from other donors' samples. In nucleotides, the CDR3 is TGTGCCAGCAGCTTAACGAGGGGGGGCTACAATGAGCAGTTCTTC. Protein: CASSLTRGGYNEQFF.